This entry describes one TCR beta chain. The antigen is undetermined. The table came from immunoSEQ multiplex PCR; TCRdb's copy has only in-frame clones and leaves some out. The sample has 90,000 or so clones; approximately 86% are singletons. The data are from a study of T cell responses to AZD1222 COVID-19 vaccine. Study-level findings and limits: Clonal diversity may have been underestimated in mostly white British donors. Just 5 to 7 AZD1222 recipients were seropositive at baseline.

Trimming shortened V by 2 bases and J by 2 bases, and 10 bases separated the two germline ends. Looked up from germline, CDR1 is SGHTA and CDR2 is FQGNSA. The CDR3 loop spans 14 amino acids. The sequence derives from an adult in good health. V and J are TRBV7-2 and TRBJ2-7; no firm D call. The sequenced sample was peripheral blood, obtained on day 0 of AZD1222 vaccination. Here the CDR3 reads CASSLSGSPYEQYF. CDR3 DNA sequence: TGTGCCAGCAGCTTATCAGGCAGCCCCTACGAGCAGTACTTC.